The next 27 T cell receptor beta chains were all read from a single sample in a study of OX40 agonist ivuxolimab in advanced cancers. Only in-frame clones appear in the TCRdb table, and some are missing; sequencing was by immunoSEQ multiplex PCR. The sample records approximately 76,000 clones, roughly 85% being singletons. Sequencing used CD4+ or CD8+ T cells sorted from blood, obtained in a trial of the OX40 agonist ivuxolimab. The receptors derive from an adult with an advanced solid tumor such as melanoma, head and neck, liver or kidney cancer.

The sample holds one count of this clone. The genes are TRBV9 and TRBJ2-6; tentative D call: TRBD1 (6 bases). Germline lookup yields CDR1 SGDLS and CDR2 YYNGEE. The germline V and J ends were trimmed by 2 bases and 2 bases, with 8 bases remaining between them. The CDR3 is 15 residues long. CDR3 in DNA: TGTGCCAGCAGCGTCAGGGGCGCTGGGGCCAACGTCCTGACTTTC. It specifies CASSVRGAGANVLTF.

The V call is TRBV5-1, the J call TRBJ2-3, with TRBD2 matching over 8 bases. Unmatched junction bases numbered 11, after V lost 4 bases and J lost 4 bases. The CDR3 has 16 residues. Germline CDR1 and CDR2: SGHRS and YFSETQ. DNA for the CDR3: TGCGCCAGCAGCACCATGAGCGGGGGTGGGGCAGATACGCAGTATTTT. Protein product: CASSTMSGGGADTQYF.

The chain links TRBV2 to TRBJ2-5; no firm D call. V gave up 6 bases and J gave up 4 bases, with 6 bases separating them. The CDR3 is made up of 11 amino acids. Per the germline V gene, CDR1 is SNHLY and CDR2 is FYNNEI. In nucleotides, the CDR3 is TGTGCCAGCAGCCCCTTAGAGACCCAGTACTTC. It codes for CASSPLETQYF.

J is TRBJ2-5 and V is TRBV30, with D possibly being TRBD1 or TRBD2 (5 bases each). This CDR3 is built from 12 residues. The germline gives CDR1 GTSNPN, CDR2 SVGIG (reference sequence). Trimming left V 1 base short and J 5 bases short, with 8 bases between. The CDR3 sequence: CAWSGGVETQYF. The CDR3 DNA is TGTGCCTGGAGTGGAGGGGTCGAGACCCAGTACTTC.

This chain links TRBV7-2 with TRBJ1-1; possibly TRBD1 for D (5 bases). Germline V gene data show CDR1 as SGHTA and CDR2 as FQGNSA. This CDR3 region has 15 residues. V was trimmed by 5 bases and J by 0 bases, leaving 13 bases between them. In nucleotides, the CDR3 is TGTGCCAGCAGCCTCTCGGGGGGGGTGAACACTGAAGCTTTCTTT. Its protein is CASSLSGGVNTEAFF.

The chain uses TRBV18 and TRBJ2-7; 12 bases are a match to TRBD1. Trimming cost V 3 bases and J 7 bases; bases outside gene matches: 4. The CDR3 consists of 14 residues. Germline loops: CDR1 KGHSH, CDR2 LQKENI. The CDR3 loop is CASSPGQGAFEQYF. In nucleotides, the CDR3 is TGTGCCAGCTCACCGGGACAGGGGGCGTTTGAGCAGTACTTC.

This clone occurred once. V usage is TRBV27 and J usage is TRBJ2-1, with 7 bases identical to TRBD1. The trim removed 5 bases at V and 0 bases at J, leaving 4 bases unmatched. CDR3 length equals 15 residues. In germline, CDR1 is MNHEY, CDR2 SMNVEV (reference sequence). The CDR3 coding sequence is TGTGCCAGCAGTGTTGACAGGGACTCCTACAATGAGCAGTTCTTC. It encodes CASSVDRDSYNEQFF.

V is TRBV7-2 and J is TRBJ1-6, with TRBD1 matching over 8 bases. The trim removed 6 bases at V and 13 bases at J, leaving 17 bases unmatched. The CDR3 runs to 16 residues. Germline V gene sequence: CDR1 SGHTA, CDR2 FQGNSA. The CDR3 reads CASSPDRAGVRRPLHF. The CDR3 DNA reads as TGTGCCAGCAGTCCGGACAGGGCTGGGGTTAGACGGCCCCTCCACTTT.

V is TRBV6-6 and J is TRBJ1-1; 7 nucleotides match TRBD1. The length of the CDR3 is 14 residues. The ends lost 5 bases at V and 5 bases at J; junction bases unmatched: 8. Germline CDR1 MNHNY, CDR2 SVGAGI (reference sequence). In nucleotides, the CDR3 is TGTGCCAGCAGTGTCAGGGGGATTGGGACTGAAGCTTTCTTT. As protein: CASSVRGIGTEAFF.

J is TRBJ2-5 and V is TRBV7-2, with a possible D match to TRBD1 (5 bases). The germline gives CDR1 SGHTA, CDR2 FQGNSA. V gave up 4 bases and J gave up 1 base, with 7 bases separating them. The CDR3 extends over 13 amino acids. Here the CDR3 DNA reads TGTGCCAGCAGCTGGACATTCCAAGAGACCCAGTACTTC. Translating it yields CASSWTFQETQYF.

The chain is built from TRBV30 and TRBJ1-4; D not resolved. Germline V gene lookup returns CDR1 GTSNPN and CDR2 SVGIG (reference sequence). The CDR3 sequence is 12 residues long. Trimming took 2 bases from V and 7 from J, leaving 8 bases between them. CDR3 DNA sequence: TGTGCCTGGAGTTCAGGTAGTGAAAAACTGTTTTTT. Translated, it gives CAWSSGSEKLFF.

The chain joins TRBV4-2 to TRBJ1-2; 9 bases align to TRBD1. This CDR3 region has 15 residues. Germline CDR1 LGHNA, CDR2 YNFKEQ. Trimming at V came to 4 bases and at J to 4 bases, leaving 7 bases not matched to a gene. This CDR3 is CASSRTGEPFYGYTF. The CDR3 region has the DNA TGTGCCAGCAGCCGGACAGGGGAACCTTTCTATGGCTACACCTTC.

V usage is TRBV7-2 and J usage is TRBJ2-3; 8 positions agree with TRBD1. V shed 3 bases, J shed 1 base, and the junction held 9 bases outside the gene matches. Per germline, CDR1 SGHTA and CDR2 FQGNSA. This CDR3 region has 17 residues. This chain's CDR3 is CASSLAPTGAGTDTQYF. In nucleotides, the CDR3 is TGTGCCAGCAGCTTGGCGCCGACAGGGGCCGGCACAGATACGCAGTATTTT.

The genes are TRBV7-3 and TRBJ2-3, with D uncertain. V lost 5 bases and J 1 base, leaving 10 bases between the germline ends. This CDR3 contains 14 residues. Germline V gene lookup returns CDR1 SGHTA and CDR2 FQGTGA. CDR3 nucleotides: TGTGCCAGCAGCCCCACCCGGGGCACAGATACGCAGTATTTT. This encodes CASSPTRGTDTQYF.

V is TRBV10-3 and J is TRBJ1-3, with no clear D. The germline gives CDR1 ENHRY, CDR2 SYGVKD. The CDR3 has 15 amino acids. The V gene lost 0 bases and the J gene lost 4 bases, with 10 bases spanning the gap. In DNA, the CDR3 is TGTGCCATCAGTGAGTCATGGGTATCGGGAAACACCATATATTTT. Its protein is CAISESWVSGNTIYF.

This chain links TRBV18 with TRBJ2-6; 7 bases are shared with TRBD1. This CDR3 has 17 residues. The germline V gene has CDR1 KGHSH and CDR2 LQKENI. V shed 4 bases and J 0 bases; nucleotides not matched to a gene: 6. CDR3 DNA sequence: TGTGCCAGCTCACACGACAGGGTTAGCTCTGGGGCCAACGTCCTGACTTTC. Its protein product is CASSHDRVSSGANVLTF.

The chain recombines TRBV19 with TRBJ1-1; D remains unclear. The germline V and J ends were trimmed by 0 bases and 0 bases, with 14 bases remaining between them. The CDR3 covers 17 residues. The germline CDR1 and CDR2 sequences are LNHDA and SQIVND (reference sequence). Here the CDR3 DNA reads TGTGCCAGTAGTATAGATCTTGAGGTGGGGATGAACACTGAAGCTTTCTTT. It specifies CASSIDLEVGMNTEAFF.

In this sample, this clone turned up once. This rearrangement joins TRBV27 to TRBJ2-7, with D perhaps TRBD2 (5 bases). The CDR3 length is 13 residues. Germline CDR1 MNHEY, CDR2 SMNVEV (reference sequence). The germline V and J ends were trimmed by 1 base and 2 bases, with 6 bases remaining between them. The CDR3 spells CASSLWGAYEQYF. The CDR3 nucleotides are TGTGCCAGCAGTTTATGGGGAGCCTACGAGCAGTACTTC.

This chain uses TRBV2 with TRBJ2-7, with TRBD1 identical over 9 bases. V lost 6 bases, J lost 3 bases, and 3 bases stayed unmatched. Germline V lookup: CDR1 SNHLY, CDR2 FYNNEI. The CDR3 loop spans 13 amino acids. CDR3 region: CASRQGAGYEQYF. CDR3 DNA: TGTGCCAGCAGACAGGGGGCGGGCTACGAGCAGTACTTC.

The V gene is TRBV29-1, the J gene TRBJ1-2; D ambiguous. Trimming removed 5 bases at V and 5 bases at J, with 9 bases between. Germline V gene lookup returns CDR1 SQVTM and CDR2 ANQGSEA. CDR3 size: 11 residues. The CDR3 spells CSVFRGYGYTF. The CDR3 DNA follows: TGCAGCGTTTTTAGAGGGTATGGCTACACCTTC.

The chain employs TRBV7-2 and TRBJ2-2; TRBD1 matches at 7 bases. The CDR3 runs to 14 residues. Germline V gene sequence: CDR1 SGHTA, CDR2 FQGNSA. With 3 bases clipped from V and 6 bases from J, the junction kept 4 bases outside the gene matches. The CDR3 sequence: CASSFGQASGELFF. The CDR3 bases are TGTGCCAGCAGCTTCGGACAGGCCTCCGGGGAGCTGTTTTTT.

This CDR3 is CASSRRRQRNEKLFF. The CDR3 nucleotides read TGTGCCAGCAGCCGCAGGCGACAGAGGAATGAAAAACTGTTTTTT. The V and J genes are TRBV11-2 and TRBJ1-4, with TRBD1 as a possible D gene (5 bases). The CDR3 runs to 15 residues. The ends were cut back, 5 bases at V and 5 bases at J, with 15 bases in the middle. CDR1 and CDR2 (germline): SGHAT, FQNNGV.

This chain links TRBV5-4 with TRBJ2-3; D not certain. The V end lost 1 base, the J end lost 5 bases, and 5 bases lay between the germline ends. This CDR3 is built from 12 residues. Germline assignment: CDR1 SGHNT and CDR2 YYREEE (reference sequence). CDR3 loop: CASSLTRDTQYF. CDR3 DNA sequence: TGTGCCAGCAGCTTGACCAGAGATACGCAGTATTTT.

The CDR3 DNA follows: TGTGCCAGCAGCTTAAGTGCGGGGGGGCAGGATACGCAGTATTTT. This translates into CASSLSAGGQDTQYF. The genes are TRBV7-2 and TRBJ2-3, with 9 bases matching TRBD2. Germline CDR1 SGHTA, CDR2 FQGNSA. The CDR3 consists of 15 residues. The V and J ends lost 2 bases and 6 bases, in that order; junction bases with no gene match: 6. Full variable domain (rest looked up from reference TRBV7-2 and TRBJ2-3): GAGVSQSPSNKVTEKGKDVELRCDPISGHTALYWYRQSLGQGLEFLIYFQGNSAPDKSGLPSDRFSAERTGGSVSTLTIQRTQQEDSAVYLCASSLSAGGQDTQYFGPGTRLTVL.

V gene TRBV7-9 combines with J gene TRBJ2-7, with 8 bases matching TRBD1. The junction had 8 bases not matched to a gene; V was cut back by 5 bases and J by 2 bases. This CDR3 is 15 amino acids long. CDR1 SEHNR and CDR2 FQNEAQ come from the germline V gene (reference sequence). CDR3 sequence: CASSPRTGSTYEQYF. The DNA of the CDR3 is TGTGCCAGCAGCCCTAGGACAGGGAGTACCTACGAGCAGTACTTC.

The V gene is TRBV19, the J gene TRBJ1-4; no reliable D call. The CDR3 totals 13 residues. Germline-derived CDR1 and CDR2 are LNHDA and SQIVND (reference sequence). Trimming cost V 8 bases and J 4 bases, with 11 bases left between them. In DNA, the CDR3 is TGTGCCAGTCGAAACCTCGATAATGAAAAACTGTTTTTT. Protein product: CASRNLDNEKLFF.

This chain links TRBV27 with TRBJ1-1; D not certain. The CDR3 has 13 residues. Trimming took off 7 bases at V and 11 bases at J, with 20 bases between the two ends. Germline CDR1 reads MNHEY; CDR2 reads SMNVEV (reference sequence). In DNA form, the CDR3 reads TGTGCCAGCACCGGCGGTGAGGGTAGGTGGGCTTTCTTT. Translation gives CASTGGEGRWAFF.